The 12 T cell receptor beta chains presented below share a single source sample, sequenced in a study of blood T cells in healthy people across ages. It was with a sample-barcoded 5' primer and a J-beta primer mix that a second PCR of roughly 7 to 12 cycles was run. TCRdb ran MiXCR on the 5' RACE reads and lists one entry per CDR3 protein. This sample has around 620,000 distinct CDR3 sequences, with about 26% found just once. Source material: blood. The origin of the receptors is an older woman in good health.

The sample holds a few counts of this clonotype. The V and J genes are TRBV20-1 and TRBJ2-5, with 7 bases fitting TRBD1. The germline V gene encodes CDR1 DFQATT and CDR2 SNEGSKA (reference sequence). V lost 3 bases and J lost 11; bases outside the gene matches: 9. The CDR3 is 12 amino acids. CDR3 amino acids: CSASPTPGQQYF. In nucleotides, the CDR3 is TGCAGTGCTAGCCCCACTCCGGGACAGCAGTACTTC.

V usage is TRBV7-2 and J usage is TRBJ2-5; TRBD1 matches 7 bases. CDR3 size: 13 residues. CDR1 is SGHTA and CDR2 is FQGNSA in the germline V gene. Germline trimming cut 10 bases from V and 5 bases from J; bases unmatched to any gene: 10. CDR3 loop: CAISTGPKETQYF. The CDR3, as DNA: TGTGCCATCTCGACAGGGCCTAAGGAGACCCAGTACTTC. Complete variable domain (other parts from reference TRBV7-2 and TRBJ2-5): GAGVSQSPSNKVTEKGKDVELRCDPISGHTALYWYRQSLGQGLEFLIYFQGNSAPDKSGLPSDRFSAERTGGSVSTLTIQRTQQEDSAVYLCAISTGPKETQYFGPGTRLLVL.

The chain carries TRBV7-9 and TRBJ2-7, with D perhaps TRBD2 (5 bases). The CDR3 spans 15 residues. Germline V gene data show CDR1 as SEHNR and CDR2 as FQNEAQ (reference sequence). Trimming cost V 2 bases and J 5 bases, with 16 bases left between them. The CDR3 nucleotides read TGTGCCAGCAGCTTATTCGCAGGAGGAGATGACGAGCAGTACTTC. Protein: CASSLFAGGDDEQYF.

This clonotype has a handful of counts. V and J are TRBV20-1 and TRBJ1-2, with D possibly TRBD1 on 6 matching bases. This CDR3 has 14 amino acids. The ends were cut back, 7 bases at V and 2 bases at J, with 17 bases in the middle. Germline-derived CDR1 and CDR2 are DFQATT and SNEGSKA (reference sequence). The CDR3 protein is CSVGGGTGNYGYTF. The CDR3 DNA follows: TGCAGTGTAGGGGGGGGTACGGGAAACTATGGCTACACCTTC.

The CDR3 loop reads CASSLHGATQDTQYF. The CDR3 nucleotides are TGTGCCAGCAGCTTACACGGGGCAACGCAAGATACGCAGTATTTT. This rearrangement joins TRBV7-3 to TRBJ2-3, with D perhaps TRBD1 or TRBD2 (5 bases each). Between the trimmed V and J ends, which lost 2 bases and 5 bases, there was a span of 14 bases. This CDR3 has 15 amino acids. CDR1 is SGHTA and CDR2 is FQGTGA in the germline V gene.

Ten or more counts support this clonotype. This chain connects TRBV4-1 to TRBJ2-5; 7 nucleotides line up with TRBD1. V dropped 2 bases and J dropped 2; count of bases not matched to a gene: 8. The CDR3 covers 16 residues. Germline CDR1 reads MGHRA; CDR2 reads YSYEKL. CDR3 DNA sequence: TGCGCCAGCAGCCAAAGTCGGAACAGGGGACAAGAGACCCAGTACTTC. This codes for CASSQSRNRGQETQYF.

In its sample, this clonotype was seen a few times. The junction differs from germline at one of its ends, possibly a read error. The chain is built from TRBV24-1 and TRBJ2-7; maybe TRBD1 (6 bases). Germline CDR1 reads KGHDR; CDR2 reads SFDVKD. The CDR3 runs to 14 residues. The CDR3: CATSDSGHPYEQHF. The CDR3 region has the DNA TGTGCCACCAGTGACTCGGGACATCCCTACGAGCAGCACTTC.

This chain connects TRBV7-2 to TRBJ2-4, with D perhaps matching TRBD1 (6 bases). The germline V gene encodes CDR1 SGHTA and CDR2 FQGNSA. V lost 6 bases, J lost 1 base, and 22 bases lay in between. The CDR3 consists of 18 residues. CDR3 region: CASSLYTQGPIAKNIQYF. The CDR3 region has the DNA TGTGCCAGCAGTCTCTACACTCAGGGGCCTATCGCCAAAAACATTCAGTACTTC.

This clonotype was picked up a small number of times. The rearrangement joins TRBV7-8 to TRBJ2-5; D is perhaps TRBD2 (5 bases). CDR3 size: 17 residues. CDR1 is SGHVS, CDR2 FQNEAQ, per germline. The V gene lost 1 base and the J gene lost 1 base, with 16 bases spanning the gap. The DNA for the CDR3 is TGTGCCAGCAGCTTAGGGGAGCGGAGACCGATCCAAGAGACCCAGTACTTC. Translated, it gives CASSLGERRPIQETQYF.

This clonotype showed up just a few times. This chain joins TRBV5-1 and TRBJ1-5, with no clear D. The germline V and J ends were trimmed by 0 bases and 4 bases, with 11 bases remaining between them. The CDR3 totals 15 residues. From germline, CDR1 is SGHRS and CDR2 YFSETQ. The CDR3 sequence: CASSLGPRKNQPQHF. The CDR3 DNA reads TGCGCCAGCAGCTTGGGACCGCGTAAGAATCAGCCCCAGCATTTT.

This clonotype was observed a handful of times. The V gene is TRBV3-1, the J gene TRBJ1-6, with D uncertain. The CDR3 runs 14 residues. The V end was cut by 4 bases, the J end by 8 bases, with 12 bases between. Germline V lookup: CDR1 LGHDT, CDR2 YNNKEL (reference sequence). The CDR3 sequence is CASSLAPGDSPLHF. DNA of the CDR3: TGTGCCAGCAGCCTTGCACCTGGAGATTCACCCCTCCACTTT.

This clonotype was observed a handful of times. V usage is TRBV20-1 and J usage is TRBJ2-3; D is undetermined. CDR1 DFQATT and CDR2 SNEGSKA come from the germline V gene (reference sequence). V dropped 1 base and J dropped 6 bases, with 14 bases sitting between them. This CDR3 spans 14 amino acids. The chain's CDR3 is CSARAVPPRDTQYF. As DNA, the CDR3 is TGCAGTGCTAGAGCAGTACCCCCGCGGGATACGCAGTATTTT.